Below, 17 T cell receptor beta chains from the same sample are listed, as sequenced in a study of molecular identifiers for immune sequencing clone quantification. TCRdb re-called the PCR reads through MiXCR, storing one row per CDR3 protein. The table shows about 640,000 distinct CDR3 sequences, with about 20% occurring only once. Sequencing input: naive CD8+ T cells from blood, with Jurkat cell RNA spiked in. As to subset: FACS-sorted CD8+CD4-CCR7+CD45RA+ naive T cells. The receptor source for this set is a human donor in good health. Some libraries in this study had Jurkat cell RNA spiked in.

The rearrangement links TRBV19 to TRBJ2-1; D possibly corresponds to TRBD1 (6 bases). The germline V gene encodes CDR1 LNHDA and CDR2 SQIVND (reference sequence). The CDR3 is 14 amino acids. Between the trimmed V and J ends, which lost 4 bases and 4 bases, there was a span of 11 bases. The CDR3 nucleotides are TGTGCCAGTAGTACAGGGGCCCTTTACAATGAGCAGTTCTTC. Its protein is CASSTGALYNEQFF.

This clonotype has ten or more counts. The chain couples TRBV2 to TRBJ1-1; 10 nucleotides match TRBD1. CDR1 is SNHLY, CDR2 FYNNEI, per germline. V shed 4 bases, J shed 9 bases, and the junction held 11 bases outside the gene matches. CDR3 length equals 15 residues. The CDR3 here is CASSGSLDRGLQAFF. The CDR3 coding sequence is TGTGCCAGCAGTGGAAGCCTCGACAGGGGGCTACAAGCTTTCTTT.

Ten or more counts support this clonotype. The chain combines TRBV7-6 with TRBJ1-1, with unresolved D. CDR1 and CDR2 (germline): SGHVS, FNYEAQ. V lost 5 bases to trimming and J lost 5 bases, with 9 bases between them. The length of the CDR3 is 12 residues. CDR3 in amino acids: CASSPLETEAFF. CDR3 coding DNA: TGTGCCAGCAGCCCTTTGGAGACTGAAGCTTTCTTT. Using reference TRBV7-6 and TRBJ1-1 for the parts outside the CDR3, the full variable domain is GAGVSQSPRYKVTKRGQDVALRCDPISGHVSLYWYRQALGQGPEFLTYFNYEAQQDKSGLPNDRFSAERPEGSISTLTIQRTEQRDSAMYRCASSPLETEAFFGQGTRLTVV.

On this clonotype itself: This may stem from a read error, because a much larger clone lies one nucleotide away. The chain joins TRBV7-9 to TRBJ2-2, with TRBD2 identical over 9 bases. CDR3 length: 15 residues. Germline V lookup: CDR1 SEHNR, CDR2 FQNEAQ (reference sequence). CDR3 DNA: TGTGCCAGCAGCTACGCGGGGGGGCCATCCGGGAAGCTGTTTTTT. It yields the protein CASSYAGGPSGKLFF.

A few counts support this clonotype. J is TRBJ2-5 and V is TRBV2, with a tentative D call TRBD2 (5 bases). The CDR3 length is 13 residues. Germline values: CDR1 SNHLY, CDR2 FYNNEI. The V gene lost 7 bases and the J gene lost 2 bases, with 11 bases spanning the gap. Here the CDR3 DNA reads TGTGCCAGCATCAGGCGGGTGCAAGAGACCCAGTACTTC. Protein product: CASIRRVQETQYF.

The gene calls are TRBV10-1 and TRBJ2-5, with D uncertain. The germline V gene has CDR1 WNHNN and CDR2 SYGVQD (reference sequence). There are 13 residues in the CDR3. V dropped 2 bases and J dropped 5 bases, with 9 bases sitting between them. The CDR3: CASSENVGETQYF. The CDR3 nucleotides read TGCGCCAGCAGTGAGAACGTGGGGGAGACCCAGTACTTC.

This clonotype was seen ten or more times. Written as DNA, the CDR3 is TGTGCCACGACGTCCGGGGGGCGCGGGAGCAATCAGCCCCAGCATTTT. The encoded protein is CATTSGGRGSNQPQHF. The chain recombines TRBV6-6 with TRBJ1-5, with D perhaps TRBD1 (6 bases). Germline CDR1 MNHNY, CDR2 SVGAGI (reference sequence). The CDR3 has 16 residues. Trimming cost V 10 bases and J 1 base, with 20 bases left between them.

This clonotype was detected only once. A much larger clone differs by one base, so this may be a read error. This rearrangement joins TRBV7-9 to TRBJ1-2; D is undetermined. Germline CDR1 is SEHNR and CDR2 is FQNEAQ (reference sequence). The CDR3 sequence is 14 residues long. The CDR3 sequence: CVSSQSTVNYGYTF. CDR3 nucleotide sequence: TGTGTCAGCAGCCAATCTACTGTTAACTATGGCTACACCTTC.

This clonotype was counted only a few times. The DNA for the CDR3 is TGCAGTGCCGGAGGACAGGGAGTCTACGAGCAGTACTTC. Its translation is CSAGGQGVYEQYF. The chain combines TRBV20-1 with TRBJ2-7, with TRBD1 matching 8 bases. CDR3 size: 13 residues. V shed 6 bases and J 3 bases; nucleotides not matched to a gene: 7. Germline V gene data show CDR1 as DFQATT and CDR2 as SNEGSKA (reference sequence).

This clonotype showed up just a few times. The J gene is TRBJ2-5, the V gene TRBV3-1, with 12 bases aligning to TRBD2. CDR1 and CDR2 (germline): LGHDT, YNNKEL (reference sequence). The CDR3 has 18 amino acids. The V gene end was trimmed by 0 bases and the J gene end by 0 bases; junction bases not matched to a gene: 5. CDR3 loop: CASSQDFGTSGYQETQYF. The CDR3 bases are TGTGCCAGCAGCCAAGATTTTGGGACTAGCGGGTACCAAGAGACCCAGTACTTC.

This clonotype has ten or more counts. CDR3 DNA sequence: TGTGCCAGCAGCCTGCGGGGGGGCAATCAGCCCCAGCATTTT. Amino acid sequence: CASSLRGGNQPQHF. The V and J genes are TRBV12-3 or TRBV12-4 and TRBJ1-5; the D gene is possibly TRBD1 (5 bases). CDR3 length: 14 amino acids. The germline V and J ends were trimmed by 6 bases and 2 bases, with 11 bases remaining between them.

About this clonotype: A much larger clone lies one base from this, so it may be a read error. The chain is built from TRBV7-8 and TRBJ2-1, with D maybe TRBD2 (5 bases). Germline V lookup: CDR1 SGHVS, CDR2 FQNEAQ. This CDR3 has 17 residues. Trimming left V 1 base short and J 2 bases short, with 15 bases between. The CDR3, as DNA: TGTGCCAGCAGCTTAGGGACTTTTACGGGGACCTACAATGAGCAGTTCTTC. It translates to CASSLGTFTGTYNEQFF.

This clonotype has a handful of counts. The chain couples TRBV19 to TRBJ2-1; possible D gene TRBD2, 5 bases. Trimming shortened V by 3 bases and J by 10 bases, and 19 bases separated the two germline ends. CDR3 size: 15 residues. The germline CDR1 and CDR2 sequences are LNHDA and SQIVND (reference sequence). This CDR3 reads CASSIGTRASGEQFF. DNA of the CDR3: TGTGCCAGTAGTATTGGCACAAGGGCATCGGGGGAGCAGTTCTTC.

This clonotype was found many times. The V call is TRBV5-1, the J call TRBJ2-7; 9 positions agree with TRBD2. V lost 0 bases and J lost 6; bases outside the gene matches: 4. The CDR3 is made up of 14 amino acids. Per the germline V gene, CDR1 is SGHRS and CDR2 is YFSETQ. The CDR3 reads CASSLGVRGGEQYF. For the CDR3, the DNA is TGCGCCAGCAGCTTGGGCGTGCGGGGGGGCGAGCAGTACTTC.

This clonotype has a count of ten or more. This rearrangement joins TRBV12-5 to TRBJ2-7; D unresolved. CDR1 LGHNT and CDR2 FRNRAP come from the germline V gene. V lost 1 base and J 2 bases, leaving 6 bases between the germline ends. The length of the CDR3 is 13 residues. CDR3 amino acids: CASGLGGTYEQYF. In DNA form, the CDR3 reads TGTGCTAGTGGTTTGGGGGGTACCTACGAGCAGTACTTC.

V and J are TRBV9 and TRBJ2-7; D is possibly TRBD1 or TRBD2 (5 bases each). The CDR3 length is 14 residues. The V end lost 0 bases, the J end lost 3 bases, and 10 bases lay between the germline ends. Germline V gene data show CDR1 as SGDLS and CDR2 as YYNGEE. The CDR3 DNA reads TGTGCCAGCAGCGTAGCTGGGGACCTCTACGAGCAGTACTTC. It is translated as CASSVAGDLYEQYF. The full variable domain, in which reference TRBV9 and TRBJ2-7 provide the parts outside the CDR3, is DSGVTQTPKHLITATGQRVTLRCSPRSGDLSVYWYQQSLDQGLQFLIQYYNGEERAKGNILERFSAQQFPDLHSELNLSSLELGDSALYFCASSVAGDLYEQYFGPGTRLTVT.

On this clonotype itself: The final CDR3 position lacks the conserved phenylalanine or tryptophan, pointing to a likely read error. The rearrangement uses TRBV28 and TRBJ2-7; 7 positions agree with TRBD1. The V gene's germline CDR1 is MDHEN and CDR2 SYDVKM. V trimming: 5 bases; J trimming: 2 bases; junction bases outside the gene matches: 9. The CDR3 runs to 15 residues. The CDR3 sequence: CASSRNRGRTYEQYL. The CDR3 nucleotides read TGTGCCAGCAGTCGTAACAGGGGCCGTACCTACGAGCAGTACCTC.